The entry below describes one TCR beta chain. Germline V gene lookup returns CDR1 SGHNT and CDR2 YYREEE (reference sequence). The V and J ends lost 4 bases and 0 bases, in that order; junction bases with no gene match: 4. The CDR3 has 15 residues. These data come from a study of blood T cell repertoires in COVID-19. The overall study: Collection of acute and convalescent COVID-19 samples took place in the United States, Italy and Spain. Nucleic acid was either cDNA or gDNA, and it came from T cells, B-cell-depleted T cells, or PBMCs.

In the original analysis: Amplification of reference gene primers was used by the study to estimate nucleated cell counts. Measured with immunoSEQ multiplex PCR; TCRdb has only the in-frame clones, and not every one. V, J and clone size are taken as reported in that table, and D and trimming were inferred from the DNA itself. Of 210,000 or so clones listed, 75% to 90% are singletons. What was sequenced was peripheral blood. This rearrangement joins TRBV5-4 to TRBJ1-5; TRBD1 aligns across 7 bases. The source is a human donor in a cohort sampled during active COVID-19. Here the CDR3 reads CASSHGQDSNQPQHF. CDR3 DNA sequence: TGTGCCAGCAGCCATGGACAGGATAGCAATCAGCCCCAGCATTTT.